What follows is one T cell receptor (beta chain) and its context. This clone was detected only once. Its recognized antigen is unknown. Within one base of it there is no much larger clone, and no base qualities were kept. This entry belongs to a study of OX40 agonist ivuxolimab in advanced cancers. Regarding the complete study: Ivuxolimab, which targeted the costimulatory receptor OX40 (CD134), was an agonistic, fully human IgG2 monoclonal antibody. Three dose-escalation patients achieved partial responses, one with hepatocellular carcinoma and two with cutaneous melanoma. The paper covers the monotherapy dose-escalation part of the phase I ivuxolimab trial, which included N of about 50 patients. Intravenous ivuxolimab was administered to patients every 2 weeks at six dose levels: 0.01, 0.1, 0.3, 1.5, 3 and 10 mg/kg. Peripheral TCRbeta sequencing was intended to test whether TCR sequence diversity was altered and clonal T-cell expansion was caused by ivuxolimab. Among the roughly 50 dose-escalation patients, 19 had hepatocellular carcinoma, roughly 15 melanoma, 9 renal cell carcinoma and 9 head and neck cancer. Patients were allowed to have had prior anti-PD-1, anti-PD-L1 or anti-CTLA-4 therapy, and approximately 40% of the dose-escalation patients had previously received checkpoint inhibitors. A male proportion of 82.7% and a mean age of approximately 60 years, ranging from 23 to 79, were recorded for the dose-escalation cohort.

For sequencing of the TCRbeta CDR3 region, genomic DNA was extracted from the sorted cells. The immunoSEQ Assay was used to sequence the TCRbeta CDR3 regions. Held by TCRdb, this immuneACCESS table contains in-frame sequences only and omits some clones. Under half of the omission traces to an unresolved V gene where checked; the cause of the rest is unknown. This sample has about 50,000 clones in its table, and roughly 78% of those were observed once. The ten largest clones take up 1.5% to 2% of the sample. Patients with a history of autoimmune disease or receiving systemic immunosuppression were excluded from the trial. Peripheral blood for TCR sequencing was drawn from every dose cohort at baseline, at cycle 4 day 1 and at cycle 7 day 1. Samples were obtained from an open-label, multicenter, first-in-human phase I dose-escalation trial of ivuxolimab. Adults with locally advanced or metastatic melanoma, renal cell, hepatocellular, or head and neck squamous cell carcinoma were enrolled in the trial. Before TCR sequencing, CD4+ T cells and CD8+ T cells from peripheral blood were sorted into separate populations.

The research as a whole found: In the 0.1-3.0 mg/kg groups, partial responders had among the lowest normalized peripheral clonal expansion, particularly in CD8+ T cells. At doses of 0.1 to 3.0 mg/kg, clonal expansion of both CD4+ and CD8+ T cells in blood was seen between baseline and week 6. After ivuxolimab, expanded clones were on average more numerous among CD8+ T cells than among CD4+ T cells. Low levels of normalized T-cell clonal expansion were also shown by some nonresponding patients. Antigen specificity was not determined for the clonally expanded peripheral T cells.

The source was CD4+ or CD8+ T cells sorted from blood, collected in a trial of the OX40 agonist ivuxolimab. This TCR was sampled from an adult with an advanced solid tumor such as melanoma, head and neck, liver or kidney cancer.

The CDR3 in this case is CASSLEGSSGANVLTF. The DNA is TGTGCCAGCAGCTTAGAGGGCAGCTCTGGGGCCAACGTCCTGACTTTC. Here the chain combines TRBV7-2 and TRBJ2-6, with the D gene not confidently named. Trimming removed 1 base from V and 0 bases from J, leaving 7 bases between the germline ends. Taken from cysteine to phenylalanine, the CDR3 has 16 residues. The retained sequence is limited to the CDR3, 48 bases, with the frame set at the first base. CDR1 SGHTA and CDR2 FQGNSA were looked up in the germline V gene.